The 30 T cell receptor beta chains presented below share a single source sample, sequenced in a study of identical twins. TCRdb redid the calling of the 5' RACE reads with MiXCR, one entry per CDR3 protein. The sample holds 500,000 to 550,000 distinct CDR3 sequences, approximately 20% seen once. This sample also belongs to another study, concerning yellow fever vaccine responses in identical twins.

Specimen: CD4+ T cells sorted from blood. All receptors derive from a young woman in good health.

There are a few counts of this clonotype. This chain connects TRBV12-3 or TRBV12-4 to TRBJ1-2; TRBD1 might be the D (6 bases). The CDR3 runs 12 residues. Trimming took 6 bases from V and 5 from J, leaving 10 bases between them. The CDR3 region is CASRERGYGYTF. The CDR3 DNA is TGTGCCAGCAGGGAGAGGGGGTATGGCTACACCTTC.

This chain joins TRBV20-1 and TRBJ2-1; D is uncertain. The CDR3 is 15 amino acids. Trimming removed 5 bases from V and 2 bases from J, with 16 bases in between. The germline V gene encodes CDR1 DFQATT and CDR2 SNEGSKA (reference sequence). The CDR3 sequence: CSALEYQAPYNEQFF. In DNA, the CDR3 is TGCAGTGCTTTGGAATACCAAGCACCCTACAATGAGCAGTTCTTC.

This clonotype was detected only a few times. The J gene is TRBJ2-1, the V gene TRBV11-2; 12 positions match TRBD2. Germline CDR1 SGHAT, CDR2 FQNNGV. The V segment lost 1 base and the J segment 8 bases; nucleotides outside the gene matches: 12. This CDR3 is 18 amino acids long. CDR3 amino acids: CASSLVVLAGGHLDEQFF. The DNA of the CDR3 is TGTGCCAGCAGCTTAGTTGTTCTAGCGGGGGGGCACTTGGATGAGCAGTTCTTC.

This clonotype was recorded a few times. The chain combines TRBV12-3 or TRBV12-4 with TRBJ2-1, with TRBD2 identical over 7 bases. This CDR3 has 15 amino acids. V lost 4 bases and J lost 7; bases outside the gene matches: 10. The CDR3 DNA sequence: TGTGCCAGCAGTTGGGGGGGTCTAGGAGGGAATGAGCAGTTCTTC. This encodes CASSWGGLGGNEQFF.

V and J are TRBV25-1 and TRBJ2-7; D is ambiguous. This CDR3 contains 13 residues. V lost 5 bases, J lost 1 base, and 9 bases lay in between. The V gene's germline CDR1 is MGHDK and CDR2 SYGVNS. CDR3 protein: CASSYPGSYEQYF. CDR3 DNA sequence: TGTGCCAGCAGTTACCCGGGTTCCTACGAGCAGTACTTC.

V gene TRBV24-1 combines with J gene TRBJ2-1; D remains ambiguous. Trimming took off 1 base at V and 9 bases at J, with 6 bases between the two ends. Germline CDR1 is KGHDR and CDR2 is SFDVKD. The CDR3 has 12 amino acids. In nucleotides, the CDR3 is TGTGCCACCAGTGATTTTGCGAGTGAGCAGTTCTTC. Amino acid sequence: CATSDFASEQFF.

To note about this clonotype: The junction and the germline gene differ at one end; a read error may be behind it. The V and J genes are TRBV20-1 and TRBJ1-2; D is perhaps TRBD1 (6 bases). The CDR3 length is 11 residues. Germline assignment: CDR1 DFQATT and CDR2 SNEGSKA (reference sequence). The CDR3 sequence: CSVRQDYGYTF. The CDR3 DNA reads as TGCAGTGTTAGACAGGACTATGGCTACACCTTC.

This clonotype was observed once. The V gene is TRBV28, the J gene TRBJ2-7; D unclear. The CDR3 has 13 residues. V was cut by 8 bases and J by 6 bases, with 17 bases left in between. Germline V gene sequence: CDR1 MDHEN, CDR2 SYDVKM. The CDR3 protein is CASLGSLGSEQYF. In DNA form, the CDR3 reads TGTGCCAGCTTAGGCAGTTTGGGCTCCGAGCAGTACTTC.

The rearrangement links TRBV28 to TRBJ2-3, with TRBD2 as a possible D gene (6 bases). The CDR3 loop spans 17 amino acids. V was clipped by 7 bases and J by 2 bases, with 22 bases between them. Germline CDR1 and CDR2: MDHEN and SYDVKM. The CDR3 sequence is CASNSQDGGFVTDTQYF. DNA for the CDR3: TGTGCCAGCAACTCCCAGGACGGGGGTTTTGTCACAGATACGCAGTATTTT.

This clonotype came up a few times. The rearrangement joins TRBV12-3 or TRBV12-4 to TRBJ2-3; D not resolved. This CDR3 is built from 11 residues. Trimming cost V 5 bases and J 8 bases, with 8 bases left between them. In nucleotides, the CDR3 is TGTGCCAGCAGTATTGTAGGTACGCAGTATTTT. This encodes CASSIVGTQYF.

The chain is built from TRBV2 and TRBJ2-2; D remains unclear. Germline CDR1 is SNHLY and CDR2 is FYNNEI. The CDR3 runs 13 residues. Between the trimmed V and J ends, which lost 4 bases and 10 bases, there was a span of 13 bases. CDR3 DNA: TGTGCCAGCAGTGTTTTGGGTTCCGCGGAGCTGTTTTTT. The encoded protein is CASSVLGSAELFF.

The chain carries TRBV5-4 and TRBJ2-2, with a possible D match to TRBD2 (5 bases). This CDR3 has 14 amino acids. V was shortened by 4 bases and J by 2 bases, with 9 bases between the two germline ends. Per the germline V gene, CDR1 is SGHNT and CDR2 is YYREEE (reference sequence). CDR3: CASSARANTGELFF. The DNA of the CDR3 is TGTGCCAGCAGCGCGCGGGCTAACACCGGGGAGCTGTTTTTT.

This clonotype has only a few counts. The chain combines TRBV6-1 with TRBJ2-7; 10 nucleotides align to TRBD1. The CDR3 has 14 amino acids. J lost 7 bases, V lost 6 bases, and 9 bases had no gene match. Germline loops: CDR1 MNHNS, CDR2 SASEGT. CDR3 sequence (DNA): TGTGCCAGCAGACGACAGGGGGCACAGGGGGAGCAGTACGTC. Translated: CASRRQGAQGEQYV.

This chain connects TRBV3-1 to TRBJ2-1, with 9 bases matching TRBD2. CDR1 and CDR2 (germline): LGHDT, YNNKEL (reference sequence). CDR3 size: 17 residues. V lost 0 bases and J lost 10; bases outside the gene matches: 13. The CDR3 region is CASSQEASGTSLSEQFF. The CDR3 DNA is TGTGCCAGCAGCCAAGAAGCCTCCGGGACTAGCTTATCCGAGCAGTTCTTC.

This clonotype showed up just a few times. This sequence joins TRBV10-2 and TRBJ2-5, with D hard to call. Trimming pared 5 bases from V and 7 bases from J, leaving 14 bases between. Germline loops: CDR1 WSHSY, CDR2 SAAADI. The CDR3 is 13 residues long. CDR3 sequence reads: CASSPTELGTQYF. The CDR3 DNA reads as TGCGCCAGCAGTCCGACTGAATTAGGGACCCAGTACTTC.

The chain has TRBV2 and TRBJ2-2; possible D gene TRBD2, 6 bases. V shed 4 bases and J shed 3 bases, with 9 bases lying between them. The CDR3 runs 14 residues. CDR1 is SNHLY, CDR2 FYNNEI, per germline. CDR3 loop: CASSAGDHTGELFF. CDR3 nucleotides: TGTGCCAGCAGTGCGGGGGATCACACCGGGGAGCTGTTTTTT.

The chain combines TRBV28 with TRBJ2-7; 8 bases line up with TRBD1. The CDR3 is made up of 15 amino acids. Germline CDR1 MDHEN, CDR2 SYDVKM. With 3 bases clipped from V and 6 bases from J, the junction kept 10 bases outside the gene matches. CDR3: CASSFSIGQGIEQYF. For the CDR3, the DNA is TGTGCCAGCAGTTTCTCGATTGGACAGGGCATCGAGCAGTACTTC.

This clonotype was seen ten or more times. The V call is TRBV20-1, the J call TRBJ2-7; no clear D. This CDR3 is 12 amino acids long. Per germline, CDR1 DFQATT and CDR2 SNEGSKA (reference sequence). V dropped 2 bases and J dropped 6 bases, with 11 bases sitting between them. The CDR3 DNA follows: TGCAGTGCTAGACAGGCCCCCTTCGAGCAGTACTTC. Protein product: CSARQAPFEQYF.

This clonotype has a handful of counts. This sequence joins TRBV2 and TRBJ2-1; a weak D match, TRBD1 (6 bases). V lost 4 bases and J 7 bases, leaving 14 bases between the germline ends. CDR1 is SNHLY and CDR2 is FYNNEI in the germline V gene. The CDR3 length is 14 residues. Here the CDR3 reads CASSGLTGWNEQFF. DNA of the CDR3: TGTGCCAGCAGTGGACTTACAGGGTGGAATGAGCAGTTCTTC.

This rearrangement joins TRBV2 to TRBJ2-7; D may be TRBD1 or TRBD2 (5 bases each). V was clipped by 7 bases and J by 0 bases, with 13 bases between them. CDR1 is SNHLY, CDR2 FYNNEI, per germline. The CDR3 runs to 14 residues. Here the CDR3 DNA reads TGTGCCAGCAAAGGGGAGCGGAGCTCCTACGAGCAGTACTTC. Its protein is CASKGERSSYEQYF.

The V call is TRBV10-3, the J call TRBJ2-1; D remains unclear. Per the germline V gene, CDR1 is ENHRY and CDR2 is SYGVKD. The CDR3 extends over 15 amino acids. V gave up 4 bases and J gave up 0 bases, with 10 bases separating them. The CDR3 nucleotides are TGTGCCATCAGTGTGACTGAAAGCTCCTACAATGAGCAGTTCTTC. Translating gives CAISVTESSYNEQFF.

In this sample, this clonotype turned up many times. The genes are TRBV24-1 and TRBJ1-5; 8 bases are a match to TRBD1. V was pared by 5 bases and J by 7 bases, with 3 bases of the junction left unmatched. The CDR3 has 13 residues. CDR1 is KGHDR, CDR2 SFDVKD, per germline. This CDR3 reads CATSAGGDQPQHF. DNA of the CDR3: TGTGCCACCAGTGCAGGGGGCGACCAGCCCCAGCATTTT.

V gene TRBV21-1 combines with J gene TRBJ2-7; the D call of TRBD2 is as the table states it, not checked on the DNA. TRBV21-1 is a known pseudogene. This CDR3 has 16 amino acids. CDR3 DNA: TGTGCCAGCAGCAAAGTTTTCGGGCTAGAGTTCTACGAGCAGTACTTC. It specifies CASSKVFGLEFYEQYF.

DNA for the CDR3: TGTGCCAGCAGCCCACGCCGAGTGGATACGCAGTATTTT. As protein: CASSPRRVDTQYF. The chain combines TRBV7-3 with TRBJ2-3, with D uncertain. V was shortened by 5 bases and J by 6 bases, with 12 bases between the two germline ends. Looked up from germline, CDR1 is SGHTA and CDR2 is FQGTGA. This CDR3 has 13 amino acids.

V gene TRBV24-1 combines with J gene TRBJ2-1, with TRBD2 identical over 7 bases. The CDR3 runs to 15 residues. Germline V gene sequence: CDR1 KGHDR, CDR2 SFDVKD. The V gene end was trimmed by 8 bases and the J gene end by 1 base; junction bases not matched to a gene: 7. CDR3 nucleotide sequence: TGTGCCACCAAGAAAGACGGGAGGTCCTACAATGAGCAGTTCTTC. This gives the protein CATKKDGRSYNEQFF.

The chain employs TRBV7-3 and TRBJ2-1, with D perhaps TRBD2 (6 bases). Germline loops: CDR1 SGHTA, CDR2 FQGTGA. This CDR3 spans 14 amino acids. Trimming pared 4 bases from V and 9 bases from J, leaving 16 bases between. CDR3 in DNA: TGTGCCAGCAGCTCCCTCGGGAGTTCCCGTGAGCAGTTCTTC. This gives the protein CASSSLGSSREQFF.

This rearrangement joins TRBV12-3 or TRBV12-4 to TRBJ2-2; a possible D gene is TRBD1 (5 bases). This CDR3 has 17 amino acids. V was shortened by 2 bases and J by 0 bases, with 13 bases between the two germline ends. The CDR3: CASSLKGQGANTGELFF. The CDR3 DNA is TGTGCCAGCAGTTTAAAGGGTCAGGGTGCGAACACCGGGGAGCTGTTTTTT.

The chain joins TRBV5-1 to TRBJ2-3; 7 bases map to TRBD2. The CDR3 is 15 amino acids. Germline V lookup: CDR1 SGHRS, CDR2 YFSETQ. The V segment lost 1 base and the J segment 4 bases; nucleotides outside the gene matches: 6. CDR3 sequence (DNA): TGCGCCAGCAGCTTGCCCTTGGGGGGGTCAGATACGCAGTATTTT. The encoded protein is CASSLPLGGSDTQYF.

The chain is built from TRBV20-1 and TRBJ2-1; TRBD2 agrees at 9 bases. Germline V lookup: CDR1 DFQATT, CDR2 SNEGSKA (reference sequence). V shed 5 bases, J shed 7 bases, and the junction held 3 bases outside the gene matches. The CDR3 has 12 amino acids. The CDR3 spells CSAAGGPNEQFF. The DNA of the CDR3 is TGCAGTGCTGCGGGGGGGCCAAATGAGCAGTTCTTC.

This clonotype was counted a few times. The chain employs TRBV4-1 and TRBJ2-3, with 8 bases aligning to TRBD2. Germline V gene sequence: CDR1 MGHRA, CDR2 YSYEKL. CDR3 length: 17 amino acids. J gave up 6 bases and V 0 bases, and 11 bases lay outside the gene matches. CDR3 DNA sequence: TGCGCCAGCAGCCAAGATCCTACGGGGGGGCTTTTGGATACGCAGTATTTT. The encoded protein is CASSQDPTGGLLDTQYF.